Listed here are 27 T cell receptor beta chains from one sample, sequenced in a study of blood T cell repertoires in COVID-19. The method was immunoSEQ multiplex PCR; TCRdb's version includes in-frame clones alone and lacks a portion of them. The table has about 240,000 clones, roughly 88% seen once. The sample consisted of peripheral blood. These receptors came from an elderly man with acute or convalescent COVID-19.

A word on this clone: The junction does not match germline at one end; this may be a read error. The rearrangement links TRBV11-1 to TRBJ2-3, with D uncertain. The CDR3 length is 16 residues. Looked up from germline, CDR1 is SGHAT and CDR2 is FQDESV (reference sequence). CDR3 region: CASSLGRLTSALDLHF. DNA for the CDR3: TGTGCCAGCAGCTTAGGAAGGCTAACCAGCGCCCTAGATCTGCATTTT.

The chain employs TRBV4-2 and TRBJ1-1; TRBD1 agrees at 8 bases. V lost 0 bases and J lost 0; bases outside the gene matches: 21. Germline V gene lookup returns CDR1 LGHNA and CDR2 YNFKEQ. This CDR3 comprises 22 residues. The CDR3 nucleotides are TGTGCCAGCAGCCAAGACGGCGGATTCGGGAACAGGGGGATCCCGTTGAACACTGAAGCTTTCTTT. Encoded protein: CASSQDGGFGNRGIPLNTEAFF.

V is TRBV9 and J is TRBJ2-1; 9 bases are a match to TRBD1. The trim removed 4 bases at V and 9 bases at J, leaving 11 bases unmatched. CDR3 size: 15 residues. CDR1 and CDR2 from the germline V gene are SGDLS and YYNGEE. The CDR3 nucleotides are TGTGCCAGCAGCTCCCAGGGACAGGGAGGTGGTGAGCAGTTCTTC. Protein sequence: CASSSQGQGGGEQFF. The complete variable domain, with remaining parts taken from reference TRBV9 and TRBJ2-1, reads DSGVTQTPKHLITATGQRVTLRCSPRSGDLSVYWYQQSLDQGLQFLIQYYNGEERAKGNILERFSAQQFPDLHSELNLSSLELGDSALYFCASSSQGQGGGEQFFGPGTRLTVL.

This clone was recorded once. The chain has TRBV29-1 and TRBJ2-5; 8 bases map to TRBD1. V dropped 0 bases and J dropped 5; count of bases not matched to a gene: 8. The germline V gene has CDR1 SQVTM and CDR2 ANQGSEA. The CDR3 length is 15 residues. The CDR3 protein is CSVEDWQGARETQYF. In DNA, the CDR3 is TGCAGCGTTGAAGATTGGCAGGGGGCACGGGAGACCCAGTACTTC.

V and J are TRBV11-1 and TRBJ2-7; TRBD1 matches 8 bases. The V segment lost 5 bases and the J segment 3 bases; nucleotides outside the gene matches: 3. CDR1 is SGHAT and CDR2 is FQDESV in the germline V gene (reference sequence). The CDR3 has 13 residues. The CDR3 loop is CASSPGTGYEQYF. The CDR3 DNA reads TGTGCCAGCAGCCCCGGGACAGGCTACGAGCAGTACTTC.

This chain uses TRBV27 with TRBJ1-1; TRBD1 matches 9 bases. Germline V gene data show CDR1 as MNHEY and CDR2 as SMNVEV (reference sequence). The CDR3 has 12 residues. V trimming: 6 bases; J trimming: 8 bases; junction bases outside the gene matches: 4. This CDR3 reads CASRTTGGEAFF. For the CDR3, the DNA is TGTGCCAGCAGGACGACAGGGGGAGAAGCTTTCTTT.

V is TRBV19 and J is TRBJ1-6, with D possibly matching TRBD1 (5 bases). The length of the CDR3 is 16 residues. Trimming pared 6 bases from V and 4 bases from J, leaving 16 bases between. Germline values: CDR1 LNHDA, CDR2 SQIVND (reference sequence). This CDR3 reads CASSDTGRPYNSPLHF. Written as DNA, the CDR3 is TGTGCCAGTAGCGACACAGGAAGGCCATATAATTCACCCCTCCACTTT. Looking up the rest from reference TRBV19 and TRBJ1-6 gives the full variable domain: DGGITQSPKYLFRKEGQNVTLSCEQNLNHDAMYWYRQDPGQGLRLIYYSQIVNDFQKGDIAEGYSVSREKKESFPLTVTSAQKNPTAFYLCASSDTGRPYNSPLHFGNGTRLTVT.

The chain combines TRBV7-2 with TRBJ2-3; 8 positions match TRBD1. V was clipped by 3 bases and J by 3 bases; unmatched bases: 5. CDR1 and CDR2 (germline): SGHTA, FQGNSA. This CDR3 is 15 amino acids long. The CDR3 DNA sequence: TGTGCCAGCAGCTTGATGAGGACAGGGACAGATACGCAGTATTTT. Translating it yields CASSLMRTGTDTQYF.

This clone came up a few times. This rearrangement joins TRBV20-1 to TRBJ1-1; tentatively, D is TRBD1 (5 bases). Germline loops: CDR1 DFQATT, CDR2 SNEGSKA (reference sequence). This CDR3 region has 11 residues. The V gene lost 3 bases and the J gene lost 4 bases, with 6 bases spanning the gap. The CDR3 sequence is CSASRATEAFF. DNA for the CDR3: TGCAGTGCTAGCAGGGCCACTGAAGCTTTCTTT.

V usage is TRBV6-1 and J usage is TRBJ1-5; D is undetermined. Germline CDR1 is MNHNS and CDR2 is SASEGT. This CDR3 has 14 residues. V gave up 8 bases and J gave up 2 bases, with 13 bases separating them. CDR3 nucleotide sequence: TGTGCCAGCCGTGGCGTAGGAGGCAATCAGCCCCAGCATTTT. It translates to CASRGVGGNQPQHF.

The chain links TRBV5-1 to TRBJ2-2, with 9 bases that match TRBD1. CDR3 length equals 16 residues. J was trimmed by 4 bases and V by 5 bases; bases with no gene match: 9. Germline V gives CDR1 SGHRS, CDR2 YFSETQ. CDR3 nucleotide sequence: TGCGCCAGCAGGCTGGGGACAGGGCTTTTCACCGGGGAGCTGTTTTTT. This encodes CASRLGTGLFTGELFF.

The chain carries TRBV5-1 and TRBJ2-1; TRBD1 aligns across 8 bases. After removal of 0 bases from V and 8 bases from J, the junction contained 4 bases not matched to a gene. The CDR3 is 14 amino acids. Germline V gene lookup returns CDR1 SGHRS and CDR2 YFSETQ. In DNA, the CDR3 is TGCGCCAGCAGCTTGGCGGACAGGGCCCATGAGCAGTTCTTC. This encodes CASSLADRAHEQFF.

The CDR3 reads CASSQTGGIGTDTQYF. The CDR3 DNA follows: TGTGCCAGCAGTCAGACGGGGGGTATAGGAACAGATACGCAGTATTTT. This chain uses TRBV6-2 or TRBV6-3 with TRBJ2-3, with TRBD2 matching 7 bases. Germline CDR1 is MNHEY and CDR2 is SVGEGT. The V and J ends lost 5 bases and 3 bases, in that order; junction bases with no gene match: 11. The CDR3 extends over 16 amino acids.

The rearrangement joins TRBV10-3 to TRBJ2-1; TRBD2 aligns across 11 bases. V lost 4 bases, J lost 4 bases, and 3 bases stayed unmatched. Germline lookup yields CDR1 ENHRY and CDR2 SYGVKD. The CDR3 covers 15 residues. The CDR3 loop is CAISVSSGGYNEQFF. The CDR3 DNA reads TGTGCCATCAGTGTATCTAGCGGGGGGTACAATGAGCAGTTCTTC.

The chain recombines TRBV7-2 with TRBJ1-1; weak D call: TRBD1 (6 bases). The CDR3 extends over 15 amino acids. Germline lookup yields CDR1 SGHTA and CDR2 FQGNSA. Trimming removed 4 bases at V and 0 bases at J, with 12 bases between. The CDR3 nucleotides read TGTGCCAGCAGCTACTACGGGACATTGAACACTGAAGCTTTCTTT. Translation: CASSYYGTLNTEAFF.

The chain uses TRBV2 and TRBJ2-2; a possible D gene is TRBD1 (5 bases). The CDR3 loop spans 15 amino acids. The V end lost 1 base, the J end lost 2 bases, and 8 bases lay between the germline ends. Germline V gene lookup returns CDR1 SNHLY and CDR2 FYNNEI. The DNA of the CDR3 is TGTGCCAGCAGTGAAGGACAGAGAAACACCGGGGAGCTGTTTTTT. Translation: CASSEGQRNTGELFF.

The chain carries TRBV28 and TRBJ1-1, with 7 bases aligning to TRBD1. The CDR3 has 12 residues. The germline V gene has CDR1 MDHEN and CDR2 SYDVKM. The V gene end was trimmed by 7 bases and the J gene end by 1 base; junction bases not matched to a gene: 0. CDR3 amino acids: CASTGGNTEAFF. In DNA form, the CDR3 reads TGTGCCAGCACAGGGGGGAACACTGAAGCTTTCTTT.

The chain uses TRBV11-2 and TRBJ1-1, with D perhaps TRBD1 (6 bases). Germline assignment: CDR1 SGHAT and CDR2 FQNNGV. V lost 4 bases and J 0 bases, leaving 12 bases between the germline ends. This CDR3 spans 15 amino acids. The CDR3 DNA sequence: TGTGCCAGCAGCTCAAGACAGGTAGTGAACACTGAAGCTTTCTTT. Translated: CASSSRQVVNTEAFF.

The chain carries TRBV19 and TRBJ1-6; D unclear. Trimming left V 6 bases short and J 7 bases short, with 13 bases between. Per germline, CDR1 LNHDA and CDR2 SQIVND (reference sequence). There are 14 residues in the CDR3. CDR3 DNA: TGTGCCAGTAGCACCCAGGCCCTCAATTCACCCCTCCACTTT. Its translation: CASSTQALNSPLHF. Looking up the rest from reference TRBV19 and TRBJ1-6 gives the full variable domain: DGGITQSPKYLFRKEGQNVTLSCEQNLNHDAMYWYRQDPGQGLRLIYYSQIVNDFQKGDIAEGYSVSREKKESFPLTVTSAQKNPTAFYLCASSTQALNSPLHFGNGTRLTVT.

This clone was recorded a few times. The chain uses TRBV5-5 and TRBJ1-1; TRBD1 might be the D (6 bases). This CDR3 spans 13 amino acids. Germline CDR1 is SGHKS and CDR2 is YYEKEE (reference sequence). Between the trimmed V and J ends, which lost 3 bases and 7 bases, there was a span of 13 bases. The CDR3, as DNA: TGTGCCAGCAGCTGGACGCAGGGGTTTGAAGCTTTCTTT. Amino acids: CASSWTQGFEAFF.

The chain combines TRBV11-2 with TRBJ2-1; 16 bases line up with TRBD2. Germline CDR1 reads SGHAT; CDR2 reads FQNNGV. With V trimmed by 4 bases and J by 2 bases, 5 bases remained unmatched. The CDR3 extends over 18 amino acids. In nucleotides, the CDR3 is TGTGCCAGCAGCTCGGGACTAGCGGGGGGGCTCGCCTACAATGAGCAGTTCTTC. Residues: CASSSGLAGGLAYNEQFF.

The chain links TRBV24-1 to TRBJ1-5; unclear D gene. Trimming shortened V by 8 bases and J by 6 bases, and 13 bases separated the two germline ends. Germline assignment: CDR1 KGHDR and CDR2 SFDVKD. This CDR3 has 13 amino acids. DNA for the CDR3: TGTGCCACCAAAGAGTTCGAGGGTCAGCCCCAGCATTTT. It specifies CATKEFEGQPQHF.

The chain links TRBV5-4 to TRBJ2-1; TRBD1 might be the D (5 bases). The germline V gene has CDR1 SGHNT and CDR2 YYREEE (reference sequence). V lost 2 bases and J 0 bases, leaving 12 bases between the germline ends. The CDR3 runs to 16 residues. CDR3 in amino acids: CASSLPGWSSYNEQFF. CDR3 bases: TGTGCCAGCAGCTTACCAGGGTGGAGCTCCTACAATGAGCAGTTCTTC.

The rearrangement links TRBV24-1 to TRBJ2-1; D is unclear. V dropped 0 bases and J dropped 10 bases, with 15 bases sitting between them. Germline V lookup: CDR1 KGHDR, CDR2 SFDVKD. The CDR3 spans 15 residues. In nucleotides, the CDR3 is TGTGCCACCAGTGATTTGGAGGCTTCTCGGTCAGAGCAGTTCTTC. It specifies CATSDLEASRSEQFF.

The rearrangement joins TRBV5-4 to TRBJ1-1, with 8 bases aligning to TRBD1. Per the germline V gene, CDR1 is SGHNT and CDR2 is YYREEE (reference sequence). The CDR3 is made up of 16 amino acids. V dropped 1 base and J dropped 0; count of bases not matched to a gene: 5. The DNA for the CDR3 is TGTGCCAGCAGCTTGACAGGGGGTAGGCTGAACACTGAAGCTTTCTTT. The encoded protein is CASSLTGGRLNTEAFF.

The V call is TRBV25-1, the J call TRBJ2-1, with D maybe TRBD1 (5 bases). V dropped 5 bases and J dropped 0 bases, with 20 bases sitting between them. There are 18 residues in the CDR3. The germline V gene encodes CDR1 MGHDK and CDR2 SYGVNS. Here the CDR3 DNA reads TGTGCCAGCAGTCGCCCAGGGTCCTCCCTAAGCTCCTACAATGAGCAGTTCTTC. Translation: CASSRPGSSLSSYNEQFF. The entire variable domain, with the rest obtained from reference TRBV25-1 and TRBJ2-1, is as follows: EADIYQTPRYLVIGTGKKITLECSQTMGHDKMYWYQQDPGMELHLIHYSYGVNSTEKGDLSSESTVSRIRTEHFPLTLESARPSHTSQYLCASSRPGSSLSSYNEQFFGPGTRLTVL.

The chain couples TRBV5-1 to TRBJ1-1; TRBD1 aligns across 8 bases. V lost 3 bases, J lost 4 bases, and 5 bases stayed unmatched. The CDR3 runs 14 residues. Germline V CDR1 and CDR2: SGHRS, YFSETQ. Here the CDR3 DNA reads TGCGCCAGCAGCTCCCGGACAGGGACCACTGAAGCTTTCTTT. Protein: CASSSRTGTTEAFF.